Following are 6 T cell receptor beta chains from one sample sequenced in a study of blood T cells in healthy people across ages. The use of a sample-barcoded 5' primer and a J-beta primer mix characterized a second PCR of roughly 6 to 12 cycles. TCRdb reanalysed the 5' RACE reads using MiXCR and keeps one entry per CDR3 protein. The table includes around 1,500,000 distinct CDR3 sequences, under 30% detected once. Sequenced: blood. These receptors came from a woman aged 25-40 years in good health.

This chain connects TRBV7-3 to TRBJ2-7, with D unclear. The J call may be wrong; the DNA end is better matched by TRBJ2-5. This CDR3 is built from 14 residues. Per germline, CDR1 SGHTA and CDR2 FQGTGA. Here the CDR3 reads CASSLKPFHETQYF. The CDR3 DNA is TGTGCCAGCAGCTTAAAGCCTTTCCATGAGACCCAGTACTTC.

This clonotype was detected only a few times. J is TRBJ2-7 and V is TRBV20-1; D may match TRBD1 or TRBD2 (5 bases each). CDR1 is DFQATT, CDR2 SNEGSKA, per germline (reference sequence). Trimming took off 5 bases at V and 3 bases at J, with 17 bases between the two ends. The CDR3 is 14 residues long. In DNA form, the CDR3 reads TGCAGTGCTGCCGGGATAGGGGATTTCTACGAGCAGTACTTC. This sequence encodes CSAAGIGDFYEQYF.

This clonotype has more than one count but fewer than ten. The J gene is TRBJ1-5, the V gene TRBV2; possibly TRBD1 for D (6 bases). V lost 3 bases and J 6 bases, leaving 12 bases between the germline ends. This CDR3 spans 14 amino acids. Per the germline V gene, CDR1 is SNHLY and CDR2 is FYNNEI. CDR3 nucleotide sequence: TGTGCCAGCAGTGACGCGGGGGGCGTTCAGCCCCAGCATTTT. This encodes CASSDAGGVQPQHF.

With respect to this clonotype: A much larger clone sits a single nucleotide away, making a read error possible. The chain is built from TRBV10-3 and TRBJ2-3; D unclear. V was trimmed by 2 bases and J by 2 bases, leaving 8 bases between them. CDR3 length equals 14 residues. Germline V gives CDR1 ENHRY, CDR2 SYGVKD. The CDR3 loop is CAISEMRTTDTQYF. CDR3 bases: TGTGCCATCAGTGAGATGCGGACCACAGATACGCAGTATTTT.

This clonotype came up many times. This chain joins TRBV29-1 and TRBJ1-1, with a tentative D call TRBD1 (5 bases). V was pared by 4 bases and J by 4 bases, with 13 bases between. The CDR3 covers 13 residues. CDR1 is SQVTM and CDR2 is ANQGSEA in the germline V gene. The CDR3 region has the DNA TGCAGCGTTGGCAGGGTCGCCGCCACTGAAGCTTTCTTT. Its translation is CSVGRVAATEAFF.

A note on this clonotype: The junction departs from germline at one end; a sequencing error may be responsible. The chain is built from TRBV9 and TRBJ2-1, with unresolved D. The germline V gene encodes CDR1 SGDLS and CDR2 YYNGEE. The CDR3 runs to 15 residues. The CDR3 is CASGVGQISYNEQFF. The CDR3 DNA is TGTGCCAGCGGCGTAGGGCAAATATCTTACAATGAGCAGTTCTTC.